Listed here are 27 T cell receptor beta chains from one sample, sequenced in a study of beta chain features in type 1 diabetes. As every portion of the isolated RNA was reverse transcribed, the sequencing read expressed TCRB transcripts. Generated by immunoSEQ multiplex PCR, the TCRdb table keeps only in-frame clones and is missing some. This sample has roughly 310,000 clones, with approximately 11% found just once. Sample: naive CD4+ T cells from blood. All receptors come from a woman in her twenties or thirties in good health.

The chain recombines TRBV5-4 with TRBJ1-1; the D gene is possibly TRBD1 (6 bases). From germline, CDR1 is SGHNT and CDR2 YYREEE (reference sequence). Trimming removed 5 bases from V and 6 bases from J, with 14 bases in between. The CDR3 is made up of 13 amino acids. CDR3 loop: CASRYLQGPEAFF. The CDR3, as DNA: TGTGCCAGCAGATATTTACAGGGCCCTGAAGCTTTCTTT.

This clone was detected a few times. J is TRBJ2-7 and V is TRBV7-3; tentatively, D is TRBD2 (6 bases). The germline gives CDR1 SGHTA, CDR2 FQGTGA. V was shortened by 5 bases and J by 0 bases, with 11 bases between the two germline ends. The CDR3 totals 14 residues. CDR3 protein: CASSPGGTSYEQYF. In DNA, the CDR3 is TGTGCCAGCAGCCCCGGAGGGACCTCCTACGAGCAGTACTTC.

This clone was seen only a few times. This chain connects TRBV6-1 to TRBJ2-7; 8 nucleotides agree with TRBD1. After removal of 4 bases from V and 4 bases from J, the junction contained 9 bases not matched to a gene. This CDR3 contains 15 residues. Germline CDR1 reads MNHNS; CDR2 reads SASEGT. CDR3 sequence reads: CASSGGQGSMYEQYF. The CDR3 DNA is TGTGCCAGCAGTGGAGGACAGGGCTCGATGTACGAGCAGTACTTC.

The chain carries TRBV9 and TRBJ2-5; D is possibly TRBD1 (5 bases). This CDR3 has 14 amino acids. The ends were cut back, 4 bases at V and 2 bases at J, with 12 bases in the middle. Germline values: CDR1 SGDLS, CDR2 YYNGEE. DNA for the CDR3: TGTGCCAGCAGCCAAGATAACAGGCAAGAGACCCAGTACTTC. Its protein product is CASSQDNRQETQYF.

This clone was recorded a few times. This chain connects TRBV25-1 to TRBJ2-7; 7 positions agree with TRBD2. This CDR3 has 13 amino acids. The germline CDR1 and CDR2 sequences are MGHDK and SYGVNS. Trimming cost V 2 bases and J 6 bases; bases outside gene matches: 4. CDR3 nucleotides: TGTGCCAGCAGTGAACCAGGGAGGGTCGAGCAGTACTTC. As protein: CASSEPGRVEQYF.

The rearrangement joins TRBV11-3 to TRBJ2-5; D perhaps matches TRBD1 (6 bases). The germline V gene encodes CDR1 SGHNT and CDR2 YENEEA. Trimming removed 6 bases from V and 1 base from J, with 9 bases in between. The CDR3 runs 13 residues. The CDR3 nucleotides read TGTGCCAGCAGTAGACAGGCCCAAGAGACCCAGTACTTC. It yields the protein CASSRQAQETQYF. The full variable domain, rest sourced from reference TRBV11-3 and TRBJ2-5, is EAGVVQSPRYKIIEKKQPVAFWCNPISGHNTLYWYLQNLGQGPELLIRYENEEAVDDSQLPKDRFSAERLKGVDSTLKIQPAELGDSAVYLCASSRQAQETQYFGPGTRLLVL.

V usage is TRBV27 and J usage is TRBJ2-1, with 13 bases fitting TRBD2. The V segment lost 5 bases and the J segment 7 bases; nucleotides outside the gene matches: 11. The CDR3 totals 17 residues. The germline CDR1 and CDR2 sequences are MNHEY and SMNVEV (reference sequence). The CDR3 DNA follows: TGTGCCAGCAGTGAGATTTCCGGGACTAGCGGGATGAATGAGCAGTTCTTC. Its protein product is CASSEISGTSGMNEQFF.

The chain combines TRBV11-2 with TRBJ2-1, with TRBD2 as a possible D gene (6 bases). V was clipped by 5 bases and J by 4 bases, with 18 bases between them. The CDR3 covers 16 residues. The germline V gene encodes CDR1 SGHAT and CDR2 FQNNGV. For the CDR3, the DNA is TGTGCCAGCAGCCCCGGGGAGGCCCGAGGGTACAATGAGCAGTTCTTC. Translation: CASSPGEARGYNEQFF.

J is TRBJ1-1 and V is TRBV12-5; D uncertain. The germline V gene encodes CDR1 LGHNT and CDR2 FRNRAP. With 7 bases removed from V and 4 bases from J, the gap between germline ends came to 16 bases. The CDR3 is 14 amino acids. The CDR3 DNA follows: TGTGCTAGTGCGCGACCGGACTGGGGCACTGAAGCTTTCTTT. Its protein product is CASARPDWGTEAFF.

The rearrangement joins TRBV4-1 to TRBJ2-5; D is perhaps TRBD2 (5 bases). This CDR3 contains 17 residues. Germline CDR1 and CDR2: MGHRA and YSYEKL. The V end was cut by 0 bases, the J end by 1 base, with 15 bases between. CDR3 amino acids: CASSQDRSGSLQETQYF. The CDR3 bases are TGCGCCAGCAGCCAAGATAGAAGCGGAAGCCTCCAAGAGACCCAGTACTTC.

DNA of the CDR3: TGTGCCAGCAGCTCGAAGCGGAGGAGCTCCTACGAGCAGTACTTC. This translates into CASSSKRRSSYEQYF. This sequence joins TRBV13 and TRBJ2-7, with D tentatively TRBD2 (5 bases). Germline V CDR1 and CDR2: PRHDT, FYEKMQ (reference sequence). V was cut by 4 bases and J by 0 bases, with 13 bases left in between. This CDR3 is built from 15 residues.

V and J are TRBV28 and TRBJ2-1; 8 positions agree with TRBD2. The CDR3 sequence is 17 residues long. J gave up 5 bases and V 3 bases, and 12 bases lay outside the gene matches. Germline loops: CDR1 MDHEN, CDR2 SYDVKM. CDR3 amino acids: CASSFPTSGSKDNEQFF. The CDR3 region has the DNA TGTGCCAGCAGTTTCCCCACAAGCGGGAGCAAGGACAATGAGCAGTTCTTC. The entire variable domain, with the rest obtained from reference TRBV28 and TRBJ2-1, is as follows: DVKVTQSSRYLVKRTGEKVFLECVQDMDHENMFWYRQDPGLGLRLIYFSYDVKMKEKGDIPEGYSVSREKKERFSLILESASTNQTSMYLCASSFPTSGSKDNEQFFGPGTRLTVL.

A few counts support this clone. This chain's CDR3 is CAWSVSLAPSSYNEQFF. CDR3 bases: TGTGCCTGGAGTGTATCTCTAGCGCCGAGCTCCTACAATGAGCAGTTCTTC. The J gene is TRBJ2-1, the V gene TRBV30, with D possibly matching TRBD2 (6 bases). The CDR3 has 17 residues. Per the germline V gene, CDR1 is GTSNPN and CDR2 is SVGIG (reference sequence). Trimming pared 0 bases from V and 0 bases from J, leaving 15 bases between.

V gene TRBV30 combines with J gene TRBJ2-1, with TRBD2 as a possible D gene (6 bases). Trimming took off 5 bases at V and 5 bases at J, with 10 bases between the two ends. CDR3 size: 12 residues. The V gene's germline CDR1 is GTSNPN and CDR2 SVGIG (reference sequence). For the CDR3, the DNA is TGTGCCTGGGGCGGGGCCCACAATGAGCAGTTCTTC. It is translated as CAWGGAHNEQFF.

The J gene is TRBJ2-2, the V gene TRBV7-9, with 10 bases matching TRBD2. Germline CDR1 is SEHNR and CDR2 is FQNEAQ (reference sequence). The CDR3 covers 15 residues. V was pared by 2 bases and J by 7 bases, with 4 bases of the junction left unmatched. For the CDR3, the DNA is TGTGCCAGCAGCTTACTAGCGGGAGTGGTCGGGGAGCTGTTTTTT. Residues: CASSLLAGVVGELFF.

This clone was seen only a few times. J is TRBJ2-7 and V is TRBV9; TRBD2 matches at 10 bases. V was pared by 0 bases and J by 6 bases, with 6 bases of the junction left unmatched. The CDR3 runs to 15 residues. CDR1 is SGDLS, CDR2 YYNGEE, per germline. The CDR3 coding sequence is TGTGCCAGCAGCGTAGGAGCGGGAGGGTTCGTCGAGCAGTACTTC. This encodes CASSVGAGGFVEQYF.

The chain is built from TRBV28 and TRBJ2-3, with a possible D match to TRBD2 (6 bases). Germline V gives CDR1 MDHEN, CDR2 SYDVKM. The CDR3 is 13 amino acids. The V and J ends lost 7 bases and 6 bases respectively, with 14 bases between them. This chain's CDR3 is CASISGVSDTQYF. DNA of the CDR3: TGTGCCAGCATCTCGGGAGTGAGTGATACGCAGTATTTT.

The chain couples TRBV28 to TRBJ2-7; 8 positions agree with TRBD1. The CDR3 totals 16 residues. V trimming: 7 bases; J trimming: 3 bases; junction bases outside the gene matches: 14. Germline assignment: CDR1 MDHEN and CDR2 SYDVKM. CDR3 residues: CASIPGGTKGVYEQYF. For the CDR3, the DNA is TGTGCCAGCATTCCAGGGGGCACTAAGGGGGTCTACGAGCAGTACTTC.

Points on this clone: Within the sample, other DNA sequences also encode this same CDR3. The chain employs TRBV9 and TRBJ2-3; D gene ambiguous. Germline V gene data show CDR1 as SGDLS and CDR2 as YYNGEE. The CDR3 is 13 residues long. V was pared by 2 bases and J by 0 bases, with 4 bases between. The CDR3, as DNA: TGTGCCAGCAGCGTCGTCAGCACAGATACGCAGTATTTT. Protein product: CASSVVSTDTQYF.

The chain is built from TRBV19 and TRBJ2-1, with 10 nucleotides matching TRBD2. The CDR3 covers 14 residues. V trimming: 4 bases; J trimming: 7 bases; junction bases outside the gene matches: 4. CDR1 is LNHDA, CDR2 SQIVND, per germline (reference sequence). DNA for the CDR3: TGTGCCAGTAGTAGAACTAGCGGGACTAATGAGCAGTTCTTC. This codes for CASSRTSGTNEQFF.

This clone was observed a handful of times. Additional DNA sequences in this sample encode the identical CDR3. This chain links TRBV30 with TRBJ2-3; D is ambiguous. This CDR3 is 11 amino acids long. The germline V and J ends were trimmed by 4 bases and 2 bases, with 4 bases remaining between them. Germline V CDR1 and CDR2: GTSNPN, SVGIG (reference sequence). CDR3 DNA sequence: TGTGCCTGGACTAACACAGATACGCAGTATTTT. As protein: CAWTNTDTQYF.

CDR3 sequence: CASSAGFTDTQYF. CDR3 coding DNA: TGTGCCAGCAGCGCGGGGTTCACAGATACGCAGTATTTT. The chain joins TRBV5-6 to TRBJ2-3, with a weak D call TRBD2 (6 bases). The V gene lost 4 bases and the J gene lost 2 bases, with 8 bases spanning the gap. Looked up from germline, CDR1 is SGHDT and CDR2 is YYEEEE. The CDR3 is 13 amino acids.

J is TRBJ2-1 and V is TRBV18; 11 bases fit TRBD2. Germline V gene sequence: CDR1 KGHSH, CDR2 LQKENI. Trimming removed 3 bases from V and 0 bases from J; junction bases left unmatched: 4. The CDR3 has 17 residues. The DNA of the CDR3 is TGTGCCAGCTCACCCGGGACTAGCGGCACCTCCTACAATGAGCAGTTCTTC. It encodes CASSPGTSGTSYNEQFF.

This clone was detected a few times. Its ends do not fully match the called genes, so a read error is possible. The chain combines TRBV7-7 with TRBJ2-5; 8 nucleotides align to TRBD2. Germline V lookup: CDR1 SSHAT, CDR2 FNYEAQ (reference sequence). CDR3 length equals 16 residues. CDR3 in amino acids: CASSLRGGRNGETQYF. CDR3 in DNA: TGTGCTAGCAGCTTACGGGGCGGGAGGAATGGAGAGACCCAGTACTTC. The variable domain in full, with the rest retrieved from reference TRBV7-7 and TRBJ2-5, is GAGVSQSPRYKVTKRGQDVTLRCDPISSHATLYWYQQALGQGPEFLTYFNYEAQPDKSGLPSDRFSAERPEGSISTLTIQRTEQRDSAMYRCASSLRGGRNGETQYFGPGTRLLVL.

The chain links TRBV28 to TRBJ2-7; D unresolved. The V gene lost 6 bases and the J gene lost 1 base, with 7 bases spanning the gap. The CDR3 length is 12 residues. Germline V gene lookup returns CDR1 MDHEN and CDR2 SYDVKM. In nucleotides, the CDR3 is TGTGCCAGCAGGCGGTCTTCCTACGAGCAGTACTTC. Protein product: CASRRSSYEQYF.

The sample holds a few counts of this clone. V gene TRBV29-1 combines with J gene TRBJ2-7, with 7 bases that match TRBD1. V lost 7 bases and J lost 3; bases outside the gene matches: 3. The CDR3 loop spans 11 amino acids. Germline CDR1 and CDR2: SQVTM and ANQGSEA. DNA for the CDR3: TGCAGCGCCAGGGACAGCTACGAGCAGTACTTC. It translates to CSARDSYEQYF.

This clone came up a few times. The genes are TRBV30 and TRBJ2-1; TRBD2 agrees at 9 bases. The length of the CDR3 is 15 residues. Germline V CDR1 and CDR2: GTSNPN, SVGIG (reference sequence). The V and J ends lost 8 bases and 2 bases, in that order; junction bases with no gene match: 10. DNA for the CDR3: TGTGCCGGTGGAGCAATAGCGGGAGCCTACAATGAGCAGTTCTTC. Protein product: CAGGAIAGAYNEQFF.